This T cell receptor beta chain came from a study of tumor-infiltrating lymphocytes in oesophageal squamous cell carcinoma. This CDR3 contains 12 residues. The germline V and J ends were trimmed by 7 bases and 5 bases, with 11 bases remaining between them. Looked up from germline, CDR1 is MDHEN and CDR2 is SYDVKM. This clonotype is medium-sized within its sample. In TCRdb, the PCR reads were re-called with MiXCR into one record per CDR3 protein. Found here are tens of thousands of distinct CDR3 sequences, 30% to 40% of them singletons; the top ten hold 20% to 25%. Sequencing was done on a sample of esophageal tumor tissue. The source of this sequence is a male donor with esophageal squamous cell carcinoma. V usage is TRBV28 and J usage is TRBJ2-5, with D possibly being TRBD1 or TRBD2 (5 bases each). The CDR3 is CASKGSAETQYF. CDR3 sequence (DNA): TGTGCCAGCAAGGGGAGCGCGGAGACCCAGTACTTC.